This entry features one T cell receptor beta chain sequence. Its antigen is not identified. The source of the sample is a study of shared clonotypes between healthy human individuals. Study-wide findings and caveats: Relative to their counterparts shared across all four donors, non-shared clonotypes exhibited diminished generation probabilities. Large depth notwithstanding, sorted-subset sequencing proved incomplete by rarefaction. Donor scarcity curtailed the genetic and exposure-history diversity represented herein.

TCRdb keeps only in-frame clones here, not all; method: immunoSEQ multiplex PCR. This sample has 2 million to 3 million clones; 93% occur once, and the top ten carry 0.35% to 0.45%. Germline values: CDR1 SGHTA, CDR2 FQGNSA. The CDR3 spans 15 residues. Trimming at V came to 2 bases and at J to 7 bases, leaving 9 bases not matched to a gene. The specimen was naive CD4+ T cells from PBMCs. Regarding subset: CD45RA+ positively selected. The chain links TRBV7-2 to TRBJ2-7; 9 bases align to TRBD1. This sequence originates from a man aged 18-30 years in good health. Some clones in this sample may be carry-over from other donors' samples. The DNA of the CDR3 is TGTGCCAGCAGCTTAACTCGACAGGGGGGAGGAGAGCAGTACTTC. It is translated as CASSLTRQGGGEQYF.